The 31 T cell receptor beta chains below all came from one sample that was sequenced in a study of blood T cell repertoires in COVID-19. The repertoire was sequenced with immunoSEQ multiplex PCR; TCRdb's copy has only in-frame clones and lacks some. The data contain 87,000 or so clones, 87% of them singletons. The sample taken for sequencing was peripheral blood. The receptors come from a woman in her 50s with active or convalescent COVID-19.

In DNA form, the CDR3 reads TGTGCCAGCTCACCAGGGGGAAACACCATATATTTT. Encoded protein: CASSPGGNTIYF. The V and J genes are TRBV27 and TRBJ1-3; possible D gene TRBD1, 5 bases. The ends were cut back, 8 bases at V and 4 bases at J, with 9 bases in the middle. The CDR3 contains 12 residues. In germline, CDR1 is MNHEY, CDR2 SMNVEV (reference sequence).

This clone has only a few counts. The chain has TRBV30 and TRBJ1-2, with D unresolved. Germline V lookup: CDR1 GTSNPN, CDR2 SVGIG (reference sequence). V gave up 1 base and J gave up 6 bases, with 12 bases separating them. The CDR3 is 13 amino acids. The chain's CDR3 is CAWSGGSGDGYTF. CDR3 in DNA: TGTGCCTGGAGTGGAGGGTCTGGCGATGGCTACACCTTC. Filled out from reference TRBV30 and TRBJ1-2, the complete variable domain reads SQTIHQWPATLVQPVGSPLSLECTVEGTSNPNLYWYRQAAGRGLQLLFYSVGIGQISSEVPQNLSASRPQDRQFILSSKKLLLSDSGFYLCAWSGGSGDGYTFGSGTRLTVV.

The V and J genes are TRBV5-1 and TRBJ2-4; D is undetermined. In germline, CDR1 is SGHRS, CDR2 YFSETQ. The V end was cut by 0 bases, the J end by 2 bases, with 9 bases between. The CDR3 consists of 15 residues. In DNA, the CDR3 is TGCGCCAGCAGCTTGGCGGCTGACACCAAAAACATTCAGTACTTC. It yields the protein CASSLAADTKNIQYF.

J is TRBJ1-2 and V is TRBV7-9; unclear D gene. Germline V CDR1 and CDR2: SEHNR, FQNEAQ (reference sequence). V lost 0 bases and J 2 bases, leaving 7 bases between the germline ends. This CDR3 comprises 14 residues. The CDR3 bases are TGTGCCAGCAGCTTAGCGAGGGCGAACTATGGCTACACCTTC. Translated, it gives CASSLARANYGYTF.

This clone appeared once. This sequence joins TRBV19 and TRBJ2-7; TRBD1 matches 7 bases. CDR3 size: 15 residues. V was clipped by 5 bases and J by 5 bases; unmatched bases: 12. The V gene's germline CDR1 is LNHDA and CDR2 SQIVND (reference sequence). CDR3 DNA: TGTGCCAGTAGTGGTCCGGGACAGTCTTGGAACGAGCAGTACTTC. It specifies CASSGPGQSWNEQYF.

The chain uses TRBV12-3 or TRBV12-4 and TRBJ1-1, with D tentatively TRBD1 (5 bases). The CDR3 totals 13 residues. V was clipped by 4 bases and J by 4 bases, with 10 bases between them. CDR3 region: CASSWGEGTEAFF. CDR3 nucleotides: TGTGCCAGCAGTTGGGGGGAAGGCACTGAAGCTTTCTTT.

DNA for the CDR3: TGTGCCAGTATTCAGGGGGGCAGAGACTATGGCTACACCTTC. Translating it yields CASIQGGRDYGYTF. This chain connects TRBV19 to TRBJ1-2, with 7 bases aligning to TRBD1. Germline lookup yields CDR1 LNHDA and CDR2 SQIVND (reference sequence). Trimming removed 7 bases from V and 3 bases from J; junction bases left unmatched: 8. The length of the CDR3 is 14 residues. The full variable domain, its missing parts supplied by reference TRBV19 and TRBJ1-2, is DGGITQSPKYLFRKEGQNVTLSCEQNLNHDAMYWYRQDPGQGLRLIYYSQIVNDFQKGDIAEGYSVSREKKESFPLTVTSAQKNPTAFYLCASIQGGRDYGYTFGSGTRLTVV.

The chain uses TRBV25-1 and TRBJ2-7; 8 nucleotides line up with TRBD1. Germline CDR1 MGHDK, CDR2 SYGVNS. CDR3 size: 15 residues. J gave up 4 bases and V 4 bases, and 9 bases lay outside the gene matches. This chain's CDR3 is CASSASGTGSYEQYF. The CDR3 nucleotides read TGTGCCAGCAGTGCATCCGGGACAGGTAGTTACGAGCAGTACTTC.

V usage is TRBV2 and J usage is TRBJ1-1, with D possibly matching TRBD1 (6 bases). Germline V gives CDR1 SNHLY, CDR2 FYNNEI. V was pared by 4 bases and J by 6 bases, with 15 bases between. This CDR3 has 14 residues. CDR3 residues: CASSVGQQGAEAFF. For the CDR3, the DNA is TGTGCCAGCAGTGTTGGACAGCAGGGTGCTGAAGCTTTCTTT.

CDR3: CASKGVSTDTQYF. As DNA, the CDR3 is TGTGCCAGTAAAGGGGTTAGCACAGATACGCAGTATTTT. V and J are TRBV19 and TRBJ2-3, with D possibly TRBD1 on 5 matching bases. CDR1 LNHDA and CDR2 SQIVND come from the germline V gene (reference sequence). The CDR3 runs to 13 residues. V lost 7 bases to trimming and J lost 0 bases, with 8 bases between them.

The gene calls are TRBV3-1 (or the pseudogene TRBV3-2) and TRBJ1-1; weak D call: TRBD1 (6 bases). V was clipped by 2 bases and J by 1 base, with 11 bases between them. The CDR3 has 15 residues. From germline, CDR1 is LGHDT and CDR2 YNNKEL (reference sequence). The CDR3 bases are TGTGCCAGCAGCCAAATGGGCAGGGGGAACACTGAAGCTTTCTTT. Translating gives CASSQMGRGNTEAFF.

The V gene is TRBV10-3, the J gene TRBJ1-5; 12 nucleotides match TRBD1. The ends lost 6 bases at V and 6 bases at J; junction bases unmatched: 6. The CDR3 contains 15 residues. CDR1 ENHRY and CDR2 SYGVKD come from the germline V gene. In DNA form, the CDR3 reads TGTGCCATCAGACCGGGACAGGGGGCTAGTCAGCCCCAGCATTTT. The encoded protein is CAIRPGQGASQPQHF.

The genes are TRBV2 and TRBJ2-3; 12 bases agree with TRBD1. With 4 bases clipped from V and 2 bases from J, the junction kept 4 bases outside the gene matches. There are 16 residues in the CDR3. Per germline, CDR1 SNHLY and CDR2 FYNNEI. The CDR3 loop reads CASSAGTGGPTDTQYF. The CDR3 DNA reads TGTGCCAGCAGTGCCGGGACAGGGGGCCCCACAGATACGCAGTATTTT.

This clone was observed once. The J gene is TRBJ1-2, the V gene TRBV7-9; weak D call: TRBD1 (5 bases). The CDR3 has 15 residues. Trimming shortened V by 5 bases and J by 0 bases, and 13 bases separated the two germline ends. Germline CDR1 and CDR2: SEHNR and FQNEAQ (reference sequence). CDR3 coding DNA: TGTGCCAGCAGCGGAGGGGCAGAGCCTAACTATGGCTACACCTTC. It specifies CASSGGAEPNYGYTF. Full variable domain (remainder filled in from reference TRBV7-9 and TRBJ1-2): DTGVSQNPRHKITKRGQNVTFRCDPISEHNRLYWYRQTLGQGPEFLTYFQNEAQLEKSRLLSDRFSAERPKGSFSTLEIQRTEQGDSAMYLCASSGGAEPNYGYTFGSGTRLTVV.

The rearrangement uses TRBV7-6 and TRBJ2-5; D perhaps matches TRBD1 (5 bases). Germline V gene sequence: CDR1 SGHVS, CDR2 FNYEAQ. This CDR3 is 16 amino acids long. V shed 0 bases and J shed 1 base, with 12 bases lying between them. CDR3 amino acids: CASSLAQVRAQETQYF. The CDR3 nucleotides read TGTGCCAGCAGCTTAGCACAGGTCAGAGCCCAAGAGACCCAGTACTTC.

The chain uses TRBV11-1 and TRBJ2-5; 7 bases map to TRBD2. Trimming took 7 bases from V and 4 from J; bases not matched to a gene: 12. The CDR3 runs to 15 residues. Germline assignment: CDR1 SGHAT and CDR2 FQDESV (reference sequence). In DNA form, the CDR3 reads TGTGCCAGCAAACTTGAAATGGGGGAGGGAGAGACCCAGTACTTC. Protein product: CASKLEMGEGETQYF.

This rearrangement joins TRBV30 to TRBJ2-5; tentative D call: TRBD2 (5 bases). CDR1 is GTSNPN and CDR2 is SVGIG in the germline V gene (reference sequence). V was trimmed by 7 bases and J by 3 bases, leaving 9 bases between them. This CDR3 comprises 11 residues. In DNA form, the CDR3 reads TGTGCCTTTCTACTAGAAGAGACCCAGTACTTC. Translated: CAFLLEETQYF.

In DNA, the CDR3 is TGTGCCAGCAGACCCACAGGGATAATCTACAATGAGCAGTTCTTC. This encodes CASRPTGIIYNEQFF. V gene TRBV3-1 (or the pseudogene TRBV3-2) combines with J gene TRBJ2-1; D may be TRBD1 (6 bases). Germline CDR1 and CDR2: LGHDT and YNNKEL (reference sequence). V dropped 6 bases and J dropped 3 bases, with 15 bases sitting between them. The CDR3 loop spans 15 amino acids.

The J gene is TRBJ2-7, the V gene TRBV30; the D gene is possibly TRBD2 (6 bases). In germline, CDR1 is GTSNPN, CDR2 SVGIG (reference sequence). CDR3 length: 11 residues. V lost 4 bases, J lost 5 bases, and 9 bases lay in between. The CDR3 loop reads CAWTGVNEQYF. For the CDR3, the DNA is TGTGCCTGGACGGGGGTAAACGAGCAGTACTTC.

The CDR3 DNA reads as TGCGCCAGCAGCTTGGTCAGAAACACCGGGGAGCTGTTTTTT. It codes for CASSLVRNTGELFF. This chain joins TRBV5-1 and TRBJ2-2; the D is unclear. Germline CDR1 reads SGHRS; CDR2 reads YFSETQ. The germline V and J ends were trimmed by 0 bases and 2 bases, with 5 bases remaining between them. The CDR3 loop spans 14 amino acids.

The gene calls are TRBV21-1 and TRBJ2-3; the table assigns TRBD1, which was not confirmed against the DNA. TRBV21-1 is flagged as a pseudogene. The CDR3 is 15 amino acids. Here the CDR3 reads CASSPRGQGTDTQYF. DNA of the CDR3: TGTGCCAGCAGCCCTAGGGGACAGGGTACAGATACGCAGTATTTT.

The chain couples TRBV9 to TRBJ2-3; 15 bases are a match to TRBD2. Germline-derived CDR1 and CDR2 are SGDLS and YYNGEE. V dropped 0 bases and J dropped 2; count of bases not matched to a gene: 7. The CDR3 is made up of 19 amino acids. CDR3 DNA sequence: TGTGCCAGCAGCGTAGGCGGACTAGCGGGGGGGCCTAACACAGATACGCAGTATTTT. Protein: CASSVGGLAGGPNTDTQYF.

J is TRBJ1-6 and V is TRBV5-6, with 9 bases identical to TRBD1. V was clipped by 3 bases and J by 9 bases; unmatched bases: 19. Germline V lookup: CDR1 SGHDT, CDR2 YYEEEE. The CDR3 loop spans 19 amino acids. The CDR3 nucleotides are TGTGCCAGCAGCTCTCCGGGACAGGGCCCAGAACGATGGGGTTCACCCCTCCACTTT. This encodes CASSSPGQGPERWGSPLHF.

The J gene is TRBJ1-4, the V gene TRBV7-3; no reliable D call. This CDR3 comprises 15 residues. The germline CDR1 and CDR2 sequences are SGHTA and FQGTGA. V dropped 1 base and J dropped 8 bases, with 14 bases sitting between them. Written as DNA, the CDR3 is TGTGCCAGCAGCTTAAATGGCCCCGGGAAGGAAAAACTGTTTTTT. This codes for CASSLNGPGKEKLFF.

The rearrangement links TRBV19 to TRBJ2-5; 11 bases fit TRBD1. The length of the CDR3 is 16 residues. The junction had 5 bases not matched to a gene; V was cut back by 4 bases and J by 1 base. Germline CDR1 is LNHDA and CDR2 is SQIVND (reference sequence). The CDR3 spells CASSTWTGGVQETQYF. The CDR3 coding sequence is TGTGCCAGTAGTACGTGGACAGGGGGCGTCCAAGAGACCCAGTACTTC.

The chain carries TRBV6-5 and TRBJ2-2; 7 bases match TRBD1. The CDR3 totals 15 residues. From germline, CDR1 is MNHEY and CDR2 SVGAGI. V shed 6 bases and J 7 bases; nucleotides not matched to a gene: 11. CDR3 DNA: TGTGCCAGCAGGAAAACAGGGGTCGCAATCGGGGAGCTGTTTTTT. Protein sequence: CASRKTGVAIGELFF.

The rearrangement links TRBV6-2 or TRBV6-3 to TRBJ2-1; TRBD2 agrees at 7 bases. There are 18 residues in the CDR3. V lost 0 bases and J lost 3; bases outside the gene matches: 11. Germline CDR1 and CDR2: MNHEY and SVGEGT. CDR3: CASSYSTGGLRNYNEQFF. The CDR3 DNA reads TGTGCCAGCAGTTACTCAACGGGGGGACTACGAAACTACAATGAGCAGTTCTTC.

V and J are TRBV29-1 and TRBJ1-1; D gene ambiguous. This CDR3 has 17 amino acids. V lost 7 bases and J 1 base, leaving 25 bases between the germline ends. Germline CDR1 reads SQVTM; CDR2 reads ANQGSEA. CDR3 coding DNA: TGCAGCGCCGCTGATTGGTTGGGCGAGTACGAGAACACTGAAGCTTTCTTT. As protein: CSAADWLGEYENTEAFF.

Here the CDR3 reads CTSSHKLWREDYGYTF. Here the CDR3 DNA reads TGCACCAGCAGCCATAAATTGTGGAGGGAAGACTATGGCTACACCTTC. This chain joins TRBV1 and TRBJ1-2. TRBV1 is classified as a pseudogene. This CDR3 has 16 residues.

This chain connects TRBV9 to TRBJ2-1, with a tentative D call TRBD2 (6 bases). Trimming took 4 bases from V and 6 from J, leaving 14 bases between them. This CDR3 region has 14 residues. Looked up from germline, CDR1 is SGDLS and CDR2 is YYNGEE. CDR3 sequence: CASSSHTSRNEQFF. The CDR3, as DNA: TGTGCCAGCAGCTCCCATACTAGCCGCAATGAGCAGTTCTTC. Looking up the rest from reference TRBV9 and TRBJ2-1 gives the full variable domain: DSGVTQTPKHLITATGQRVTLRCSPRSGDLSVYWYQQSLDQGLQFLIQYYNGEERAKGNILERFSAQQFPDLHSELNLSSLELGDSALYFCASSSHTSRNEQFFGPGTRLTVL.

Here the CDR3 DNA reads TGTGCCAGCAGCTTCGTCCAGAATGAGCAGTTCTTC. As protein: CASSFVQNEQFF. J is TRBJ2-1 and V is TRBV5-8; no clear D. Germline V gene lookup returns CDR1 SGHTS and CDR2 YDEGEE. This CDR3 has 12 amino acids. V was trimmed by 2 bases and J by 7 bases, leaving 7 bases between them.